This TCR beta chain was found in a study of beta chain features in type 1 diabetes. Study overall: Sorted cells from all samples, numbering roughly 100 million, were examined. Study outcomes and limitations: Among patients with Type 1 diabetes, TCRB CDR3s were moderately but significantly shorter in every one of the four CD4+ subsets.

Purities in excess of 95% were seen in all sorted populations. The whole isolated RNA underwent reverse transcription, so sequencing captured expressed TCRB transcripts. Clones were read by immunoSEQ multiplex PCR, and TCRdb kept only the in-frame ones, dropping some. Of hundreds of thousands of clones in the sample, around an eighth were seen once. The V gene's germline CDR1 is SGHDT and CDR2 YYEEEE. The CDR3 has 17 amino acids. V was cut by 1 base and J by 2 bases, with 16 bases left in between. In this sample, this clone turned up a few times. What it binds is not known. The rearrangement uses TRBV5-6 and TRBJ1-5, with a weak D call TRBD1 (6 bases). The material sequenced was naive CD4+ T cells from blood. The source of this sequence is a man younger than 35 with type 1 diabetes. In DNA, the CDR3 is TGTGCCAGCAGCTTGATAGGGGAGGGGGACGGCAATCAGCCCCAGCATTTT. Its translation: CASSLIGEGDGNQPQHF.